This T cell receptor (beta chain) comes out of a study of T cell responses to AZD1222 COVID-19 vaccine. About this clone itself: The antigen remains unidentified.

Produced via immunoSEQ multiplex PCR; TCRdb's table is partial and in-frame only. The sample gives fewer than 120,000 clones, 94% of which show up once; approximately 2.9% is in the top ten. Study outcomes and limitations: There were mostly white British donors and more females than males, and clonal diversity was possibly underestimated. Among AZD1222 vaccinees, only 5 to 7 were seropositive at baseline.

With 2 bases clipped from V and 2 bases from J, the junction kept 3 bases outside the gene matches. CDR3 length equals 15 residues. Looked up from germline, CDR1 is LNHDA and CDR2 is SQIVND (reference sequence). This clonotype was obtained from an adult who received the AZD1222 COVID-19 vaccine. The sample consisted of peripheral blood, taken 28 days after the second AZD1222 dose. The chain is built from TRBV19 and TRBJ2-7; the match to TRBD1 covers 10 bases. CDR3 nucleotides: TGTGCCAGTAGTATACGGGGACAGGGGACCTACGAGCAGTACTTC. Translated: CASSIRGQGTYEQYF.